This passage covers 5 T cell receptor beta chains from one sample sequenced in a study of CD8 T cells in Susac syndrome. After extraction with the RNeasy kit, 0.5 to 1 ug of the RNA was reverse transcribed using random hexamers. A single record per CDR3 protein comes from TCRdb applying MiXCR to the immunoSEQ multiplex PCR reads. Of approximately 160,000 distinct CDR3 sequences in the sample, about 93% were seen once. Sequenced input: CD4+ T cells from PBMCs. Receptors originate from a human donor with multiple sclerosis.

The rearrangement joins TRBV30 to TRBJ1-5; tentatively, D is TRBD1 (6 bases). The CDR3 spans 13 residues. The germline gives CDR1 GTSNPN, CDR2 SVGIG (reference sequence). The V end lost 2 bases, the J end lost 4 bases, and 9 bases lay between the germline ends. The DNA for the CDR3 is TGTGCCTGGAGTCAGGGGAGAAATCAGCCCCAGCATTTT. It yields the protein CAWSQGRNQPQHF.

V gene TRBV5-6 combines with J gene TRBJ2-2; 7 nucleotides line up with TRBD2. V shed 6 bases and J 4 bases; nucleotides not matched to a gene: 6. Germline assignment: CDR1 SGHDT and CDR2 YYEEEE. CDR3 size: 14 residues. Written as DNA, the CDR3 is TGTGCCAGCACCGCCGGGGGGACCACCGGGGAGCTGTTTTTT. The encoded protein is CASTAGGTTGELFF.

This chain uses TRBV3-1 with TRBJ2-1; 13 bases line up with TRBD2. Germline loops: CDR1 LGHDT, CDR2 YNNKEL (reference sequence). The CDR3 runs to 16 residues. Trimming at V came to 3 bases and at J to 2 bases, leaving 1 base not matched to a gene. The CDR3 protein is CASSQGTSGAYNEQFF. CDR3 nucleotide sequence: TGTGCCAGCAGCCAGGGGACTAGCGGGGCCTACAATGAGCAGTTCTTC.

V is TRBV9 and J is TRBJ2-5, with D unresolved. The CDR3 length is 13 residues. In germline, CDR1 is SGDLS, CDR2 YYNGEE. Trimming removed 0 bases from V and 2 bases from J, with 5 bases in between. CDR3 protein: CASSVASQETQYF. In DNA form, the CDR3 reads TGTGCCAGCAGCGTAGCTAGTCAAGAGACCCAGTACTTC.

This chain links TRBV7-9 with TRBJ2-5; a weak D match, TRBD2 (6 bases). Trimming took 6 bases from V and 2 from J, leaving 16 bases between them. CDR1 is SEHNR and CDR2 is FQNEAQ in the germline V gene (reference sequence). CDR3 size: 15 residues. CDR3 DNA sequence: TGTGCCAGCAGTCGTCGGCGGGGAAATCAAGAGACCCAGTACTTC. Its translation: CASSRRRGNQETQYF.